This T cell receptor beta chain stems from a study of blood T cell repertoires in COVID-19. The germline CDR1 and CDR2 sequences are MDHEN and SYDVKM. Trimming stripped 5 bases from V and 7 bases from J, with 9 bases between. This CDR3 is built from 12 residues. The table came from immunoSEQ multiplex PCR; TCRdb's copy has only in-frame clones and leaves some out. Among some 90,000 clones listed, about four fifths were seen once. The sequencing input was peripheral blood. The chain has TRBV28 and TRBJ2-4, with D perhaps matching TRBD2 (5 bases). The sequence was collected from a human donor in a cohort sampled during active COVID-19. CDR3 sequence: CASSREGNIQYF. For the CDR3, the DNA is TGTGCCAGCAGTCGGGAAGGTAACATTCAGTACTTC.